The 10 T cell receptor beta chains listed next were all sequenced from one sample in a study of cytomegalovirus exposure and HLA in healthy donors. The primer mix had 60 Vbeta and 13 Jbeta primers. The method was immunoSEQ multiplex PCR; TCRdb's version includes in-frame clones alone and lacks a portion of them. The sample lists 200,000 or so clones, approximately 79% seen once, with under 0.25% in the top ten. Sequencing was carried out using PBMCs. Every receptor here comes from a girl aged 2 to 10 in good health and CMV-seronegative.

The V and J genes are TRBV5-1 and TRBJ2-3, with a tentative D call TRBD2 (6 bases). This CDR3 has 11 amino acids. Trimming took 7 bases from V and 6 from J, leaving 9 bases between them. The V gene's germline CDR1 is SGHRS and CDR2 YFSETQ. CDR3 coding DNA: TGCGCCAGCGGGGACTTGGATACGCAGTATTTT. Its translation: CASGDLDTQYF.

This chain links TRBV9 with TRBJ2-1; D is uncertain. Trimming cost V 5 bases and J 0 bases, with 3 bases left between them. This CDR3 is built from 12 residues. The germline V gene encodes CDR1 SGDLS and CDR2 YYNGEE. The CDR3 sequence: CASRSSYNEQFF. The CDR3 DNA is TGTGCCAGCAGGAGCTCCTACAATGAGCAGTTCTTC.

Only one count was recorded for this clone. The chain carries TRBV30 and TRBJ2-1; perhaps TRBD2 as D (5 bases). V was pared by 5 bases and J by 6 bases, with 11 bases between. Germline-derived CDR1 and CDR2 are GTSNPN and SVGIG (reference sequence). The CDR3 is made up of 12 amino acids. CDR3 region: CAWGRGTNEQFF. CDR3 coding DNA: TGTGCCTGGGGCCGGGGAACCAATGAGCAGTTCTTC. Variable domain in full (rest from reference TRBV30 and TRBJ2-1): SQTIHQWPATLVQPVGSPLSLECTVEGTSNPNLYWYRQAAGRGLQLLFYSVGIGQISSEVPQNLSASRPQDRQFILSSKKLLLSDSGFYLCAWGRGTNEQFFGPGTRLTVL.

The chain couples TRBV9 to TRBJ2-2; D uncertain. CDR3 length equals 13 residues. Germline V gene sequence: CDR1 SGDLS, CDR2 YYNGEE. V was cut by 4 bases and J by 0 bases, with 4 bases left in between. CDR3 loop: CASSPPNTGELFF. CDR3 DNA sequence: TGTGCCAGCAGCCCTCCGAACACCGGGGAGCTGTTTTTT.

The J gene is TRBJ2-7, the V gene TRBV6-5; TRBD1 is a possible D gene (6 bases). The CDR3 spans 14 residues. CDR1 and CDR2 from the germline V gene are MNHEY and SVGAGI. The germline V and J ends were trimmed by 0 bases and 5 bases, with 11 bases remaining between them. CDR3 protein: CASSYSPGDDEQYF. CDR3 DNA sequence: TGTGCCAGCAGTTACTCTCCAGGGGACGACGAGCAGTACTTC.

The chain links TRBV7-6 to TRBJ2-2, with 7 bases aligning to TRBD2. The CDR3 length is 16 residues. Germline-derived CDR1 and CDR2 are SGHVS and FNYEAQ. J gave up 5 bases and V 3 bases, and 9 bases lay outside the gene matches. The CDR3 protein is CASSLGIGGNTGELFF. CDR3 in DNA: TGTGCCAGCAGCTTGGGAATCGGGGGGAATACCGGGGAGCTGTTTTTT. The entire variable domain, with the rest obtained from reference TRBV7-6 and TRBJ2-2, is as follows: GAGVSQSPRYKVTKRGQDVALRCDPISGHVSLYWYRQALGQGPEFLTYFNYEAQQDKSGLPNDRFSAERPEGSISTLTIQRTEQRDSAMYRCASSLGIGGNTGELFFGEGSRLTVL.

This clone is a singleton in its sample. The chain joins TRBV30 to TRBJ2-7; 8 positions agree with TRBD1. Germline loops: CDR1 GTSNPN, CDR2 SVGIG (reference sequence). V shed 7 bases, J shed 3 bases, and the junction held 8 bases outside the gene matches. This CDR3 is 13 amino acids long. The DNA of the CDR3 is TGTGCCTCCTACAGGGGGTCCTACTACGAGCAGTACTTC. Amino acids: CASYRGSYYEQYF.

This clone turned up a few times. The chain recombines TRBV5-4 with TRBJ1-3; 7 positions match TRBD1. The CDR3 consists of 13 residues. Germline V gives CDR1 SGHNT, CDR2 YYREEE (reference sequence). The junction had 7 bases not matched to a gene; V was cut back by 3 bases and J by 10 bases. CDR3 protein: CASSSGQAQTIYF. The DNA for the CDR3 is TGTGCCAGCAGCTCTGGACAGGCCCAGACCATATATTTT.

The chain uses TRBV18 and TRBJ1-3, with D perhaps TRBD1 (6 bases). CDR1 and CDR2 (germline): KGHSH, LQKENI. V gave up 5 bases and J gave up 1 base, with 9 bases separating them. The CDR3 sequence is 14 residues long. DNA for the CDR3: TGTGCCAGCTCAACAGGGATTTCTGGAAACACCATATATTTT. As protein: CASSTGISGNTIYF.

The chain joins TRBV4-1 to TRBJ2-1; 12 bases are shared with TRBD2. After removal of 4 bases from V and 4 bases from J, the junction contained 2 bases not matched to a gene. The CDR3 contains 15 residues. From germline, CDR1 is MGHRA and CDR2 YSYEKL. The DNA for the CDR3 is TGCGCCAGCAGCCTCCTAGCGGGGGGGTACAATGAGCAGTTCTTC. Protein product: CASSLLAGGYNEQFF.